This note documents a single T cell receptor beta chain sequence. The antigen this receptor binds is unknown. The record has no base qualities; no much larger clone is one base away. All of the isolated RNA was reverse transcribed with the High Capacity cDNA Reverse Transcription Kit, so expressed TCRB transcripts were sequenced. Deep immunoSEQ sequencing was applied to naive, central memory and regulatory T cell samples, giving an average of roughly 3.5 million total reads per sample. Sorted cells were lysed in RLT buffer, and RNA was extracted using DNase-treated RNeasy Micro or Mini kits according to cell number. Each cell subset was processed separately to prevent cross-contamination, with patient and healthy donor samples processed together. The immunoSEQ multiplex PCR was used to amplify TCRB sequences from cDNA, yielding 87-bp fragments that span the CDR3 region. Amplicons were sequenced on the Illumina HiSeq platform. Regarding the original processing steps: Synthetic template baselines were used to correct PCR bias computationally, reads within Hamming distance 2 were collapsed together, and singletons that could not be merged were discarded. Reads were aligned against IMGT to assign V, D and J genes, CDR3 length and insertions or deletions at six rearrangement sites. Clonotype counts were normalized to sorted cell number within each subset before computing true diversity and Gini coefficients with the tcR R package. The overlap coefficient, calculated on TCRB nucleotide sequences, was used to measure repertoire sharing. TCRdb mirrors the immuneACCESS table, restricted to in-frame sequences. Some clones are absent from its copies; in checked studies, under half trace to an unresolved V gene, and the reason for the others is unknown. V and J calls and clone size are as listed in that table; D and trimming were resolved from the DNA. The sample has about 180,000 clones on record, 10% to 15% of them singletons. The ten top clones hold 0.5% to 0.75% of the sample.

From each donor, a single peripheral blood sample of 100 to 150 mL on average was drawn into heparinised tubes. Naive, central memory, regulatory and stem cell-like memory CD4+ T cells were sorted on a BD FACSAria II using a panel including CD45RO, CCR7, CD25, CD127, CD95 and CD27. All sorted populations exceeded 95% purity. PBMCs were isolated right away by Lymphoprep density gradient centrifugation and were stained directly, without culture. Samples were stained and sorted in pairs, with one healthy donor and one patient per experiment, so that batch effects were minimized. The entry originates in a study of beta chain features in type 1 diabetes (dated by TCRdb to 2017 to 2018). About the study as a whole: Mean age, gender distribution, total cell number and subset yield were not different between patients and healthy donors. A total of some 100,000,000 sorted cells were examined across all samples, and the number of cells per subset was strongly correlated with RNA yield. In the study, recently diagnosed type 1 diabetes patients and matched healthy donors were compared on the TCRB repertoires of their sorted circulating CD4+ T cell subsets. Regulatory and stem cell-like memory subsets were obtained from only 8 patients and roughly 8 healthy donors, while naive and central memory subsets were obtained from all 28 donors. Broad study findings and their caveats: HLA sub-analyses involved small numbers of individuals, so any influence of HLA type on TCRB rearrangement remained unresolved. Shorter templates might have been favored by PCR, but patient and control samples were amplified and corrected together, so both groups would have been affected equally by any skew. A moderate but significant shortening of TCRB CDR3 length was observed in type 1 diabetes patients in all four CD4+ subsets. Because cDNA was sequenced instead of genomic DNA, activated cells with high expression could be over-represented, although the groups did not differ in activation or CD3 levels. At VDJ recombination sites, patients with type 1 diabetes made fewer insertions and deleted more nucleotides, a pattern implying thymic rearrangement abnormalities. Naive, central memory and regulatory TCRB repertoires appeared to be more alike among patients than among healthy donors.

The germline V gene (reference sequence) provides CDR1 LNHDA and CDR2 SQIVND. V trim: 5 bases; J trim: 3 bases; unmatched bases: 10. The CDR3 has 15 amino acids, counting the end cysteine and phenylalanine. The read is trimmed to its CDR3 DNA, 45 bases read in frame from base 1. Recombination joined TRBV19 with TRBJ2-7, and 7 junctional nucleotides match TRBD2. The TCR originated in a woman under 30 in good health. The material sequenced was central memory CD4+ T cells from blood. The DNA reads TGTGCCAGTAGTCCCAACACGGGAGGATACTACGAGCAGTACTTC. This sequence encodes CASSPNTGGYYEQYF.